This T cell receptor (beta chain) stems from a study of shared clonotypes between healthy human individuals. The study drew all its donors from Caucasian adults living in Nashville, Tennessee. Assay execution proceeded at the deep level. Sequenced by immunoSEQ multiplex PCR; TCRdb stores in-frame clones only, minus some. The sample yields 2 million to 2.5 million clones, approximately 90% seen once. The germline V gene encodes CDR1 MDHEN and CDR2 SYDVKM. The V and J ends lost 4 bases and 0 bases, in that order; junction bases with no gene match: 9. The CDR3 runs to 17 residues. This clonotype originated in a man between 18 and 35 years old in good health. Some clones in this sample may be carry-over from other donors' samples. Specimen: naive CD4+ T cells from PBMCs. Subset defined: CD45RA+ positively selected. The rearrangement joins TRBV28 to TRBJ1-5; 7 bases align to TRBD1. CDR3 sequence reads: CASSYDRAQYSNQPQHF. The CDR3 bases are TGTGCCAGCAGTTATGACAGGGCCCAATATAGCAATCAGCCCCAGCATTTT.